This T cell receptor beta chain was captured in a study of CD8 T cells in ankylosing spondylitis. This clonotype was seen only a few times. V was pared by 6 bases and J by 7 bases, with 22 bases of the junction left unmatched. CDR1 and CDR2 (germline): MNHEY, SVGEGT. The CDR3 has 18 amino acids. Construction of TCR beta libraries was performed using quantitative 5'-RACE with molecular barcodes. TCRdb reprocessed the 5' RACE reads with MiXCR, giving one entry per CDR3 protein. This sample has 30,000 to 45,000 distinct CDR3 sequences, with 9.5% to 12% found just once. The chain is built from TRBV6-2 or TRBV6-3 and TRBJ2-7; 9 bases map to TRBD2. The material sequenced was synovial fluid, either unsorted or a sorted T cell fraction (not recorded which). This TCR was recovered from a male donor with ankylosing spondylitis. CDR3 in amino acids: CASSPTFPWVKREEEQYF. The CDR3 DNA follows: TGTGCCAGCAGCCCCACGTTTCCATGGGTCAAGCGGGAGGAAGAGCAGTACTTC.